These 31 T cell receptor beta chains were all obtained from the same sample, sequenced in a study of cytomegalovirus exposure and HLA in healthy donors. The PCR employed 60 Vbeta primers together with 13 Jbeta primers. TCRdb keeps only in-frame clones here, not all; method: immunoSEQ multiplex PCR. The sample has some 170,000 clones, approximately 78% seen once; the top ten hold around 2.3%. Sample: PBMCs. These receptors all come from a human donor in good health.

J is TRBJ2-1 and V is TRBV9; 9 bases fit TRBD2. The CDR3 contains 15 residues. J gave up 4 bases and V 3 bases, and 5 bases lay outside the gene matches. The germline V gene encodes CDR1 SGDLS and CDR2 YYNGEE. The DNA of the CDR3 is TGTGCCAGCAGCGCCGGGACTAGCCCTTACAATGAGCAGTTCTTC. Its translation is CASSAGTSPYNEQFF.

J is TRBJ1-4 and V is TRBV5-4, with D possibly being TRBD1 (5 bases). V was cut by 3 bases and J by 6 bases, with 9 bases left in between. Germline CDR1 SGHNT, CDR2 YYREEE (reference sequence). The CDR3 loop spans 13 amino acids. The CDR3 region is CASSSDSYEKLFF. The CDR3 region has the DNA TGTGCCAGCAGCTCCGACAGCTATGAAAAACTGTTTTTT.

The chain employs TRBV15 and TRBJ1-2; tentative D call: TRBD1 (6 bases). The germline gives CDR1 LNHNV, CDR2 YYDKDF (reference sequence). The length of the CDR3 is 13 residues. Trimming took off 5 bases at V and 4 bases at J, with 11 bases between the two ends. CDR3 nucleotides: TGTGCCACCAGCGAAACAGGGCTCTATGGCTACACCTTC. Protein: CATSETGLYGYTF.

V usage is TRBV6-4 and J usage is TRBJ2-3; TRBD2 agrees at 12 bases. With 6 bases clipped from V and 1 base from J, the junction kept 2 bases outside the gene matches. Germline V gives CDR1 MRHNA, CDR2 SNTAGT. CDR3 length: 15 amino acids. CDR3 residues: CASSRTSGGTDTQYF. Written as DNA, the CDR3 is TGTGCCAGCAGCCGGACTAGCGGGGGCACAGATACGCAGTATTTT.

The sample holds a few counts of this clone. V and J are TRBV7-3 and TRBJ2-5; D might be TRBD1 (5 bases). Trimming cost V 5 bases and J 5 bases, with 12 bases left between them. Germline V gene lookup returns CDR1 SGHTA and CDR2 FQGTGA. This CDR3 has 13 residues. The CDR3 region has the DNA TGTGCCAGCAGCCCAGGGCCTGGGGAGACCCAGTACTTC. Its protein product is CASSPGPGETQYF.

The J gene is TRBJ1-6, the V gene TRBV18; D unclear. Trimming stripped 3 bases from V and 8 bases from J, with 8 bases between. This CDR3 region has 13 residues. CDR1 is KGHSH and CDR2 is LQKENI in the germline V gene. The DNA of the CDR3 is TGTGCCAGCTCACCCCCCGGGGATTCACCCCTCCACTTT. Its protein is CASSPPGDSPLHF.

This clone came up a few times. The gene calls are TRBV5-6 and TRBJ2-2; no firm D call. Trimming took off 3 bases at V and 5 bases at J, with 17 bases between the two ends. Germline V CDR1 and CDR2: SGHDT, YYEEEE. The length of the CDR3 is 16 residues. CDR3 region: CASSSSLQVATGELFF. The CDR3 DNA reads as TGTGCCAGCAGCTCCAGCCTCCAGGTGGCGACCGGGGAGCTGTTTTTT.

The chain employs TRBV5-1 and TRBJ2-7; D gene ambiguous. This CDR3 has 13 residues. CDR1 and CDR2 from the germline V gene are SGHRS and YFSETQ. Trimming removed 3 bases at V and 3 bases at J, with 10 bases between. The chain's CDR3 is CASSSHDNYEQYF. DNA of the CDR3: TGCGCCAGCAGCTCACACGACAACTACGAGCAGTACTTC.

The chain recombines TRBV29-1 with TRBJ2-1; no clear D gene. The CDR3 sequence is 14 residues long. V was cut by 4 bases and J by 0 bases, with 10 bases left in between. CDR1 is SQVTM, CDR2 ANQGSEA, per germline. CDR3: CSVGSPSSYNEQFF. Here the CDR3 DNA reads TGCAGCGTTGGGAGTCCTAGCTCCTACAATGAGCAGTTCTTC.

As to this clone: Distinct nucleotide sequences in the sample also encode this CDR3. The J gene is TRBJ2-5, the V gene TRBV20-1; no clear D. The CDR3 extends over 11 amino acids. V was pared by 0 bases and J by 4 bases, with 3 bases between. Germline V lookup: CDR1 DFQATT, CDR2 SNEGSKA (reference sequence). CDR3 residues: CSARDRETQYF. The CDR3 DNA sequence: TGCAGTGCTAGAGACCGAGAGACCCAGTACTTC.

The J gene is TRBJ1-6, the V gene TRBV19; weak D call: TRBD1 (6 bases). The CDR3 length is 15 residues. Germline CDR1 LNHDA, CDR2 SQIVND (reference sequence). The V and J ends lost 6 bases and 3 bases respectively, with 12 bases between them. This CDR3 is CASSKGVYYNSPLHF. For the CDR3, the DNA is TGTGCCAGTAGCAAGGGGGTTTACTATAATTCACCCCTCCACTTT.

V and J are TRBV6-6 and TRBJ1-1, with D uncertain. The CDR3 runs to 14 residues. V was cut by 2 bases and J by 3 bases, with 10 bases left in between. Germline CDR1 is MNHNY and CDR2 is SVGAGI (reference sequence). The CDR3 is CASSYAPTDTEAFF. Written as DNA, the CDR3 is TGTGCCAGCAGTTACGCCCCAACGGACACTGAAGCTTTCTTT.

The chain recombines TRBV7-3 with TRBJ1-1; 7 bases fit TRBD1. V gave up 3 bases and J gave up 7 bases; unmatched junction bases: 8. The CDR3 sequence is 14 residues long. The germline V gene encodes CDR1 SGHTA and CDR2 FQGTGA. The CDR3 region is CASSFSGQLCEAFF. The CDR3 DNA reads TGTGCCAGCAGCTTTTCGGGACAGCTATGTGAAGCTTTCTTT.

J is TRBJ1-2 and V is TRBV6-1, with 12 bases identical to TRBD1. The CDR3 is made up of 17 amino acids. CDR1 MNHNS and CDR2 SASEGT come from the germline V gene. V dropped 2 bases and J dropped 4; count of bases not matched to a gene: 8. The CDR3 region is CASSEYAGTGGGYGYTF. In nucleotides, the CDR3 is TGTGCCAGCAGTGAATACGCCGGGACAGGGGGCGGCTATGGCTACACCTTC.

The rearrangement links TRBV27 to TRBJ2-3; 8 nucleotides agree with TRBD1. In germline, CDR1 is MNHEY, CDR2 SMNVEV (reference sequence). There are 16 residues in the CDR3. The junction had 12 bases not matched to a gene; V was cut back by 6 bases and J by 4 bases. The CDR3 region has the DNA TGTGCCAGCAGCCAAGGAAGACAGGGGTGGGCAGATACGCAGTATTTT. It encodes CASSQGRQGWADTQYF.

This chain connects TRBV30 to TRBJ1-4; TRBD1 aligns across 10 bases. This CDR3 contains 15 residues. The J segment lost 7 bases and the V segment lost 2 bases, leaving 7 bases of the junction unmatched. Germline V gene sequence: CDR1 GTSNPN, CDR2 SVGIG (reference sequence). CDR3 coding DNA: TGTGCCTGGAGTAAAGGAGGGACAGGGGTTGAAAAACTGTTTTTT. Its translation: CAWSKGGTGVEKLFF.

The chain uses TRBV12-5 and TRBJ1-4, with 8 nucleotides matching TRBD1. The CDR3 totals 14 residues. Per germline, CDR1 LGHNT and CDR2 FRNRAP. The V segment lost 5 bases and the J segment 6 bases; nucleotides outside the gene matches: 5. In nucleotides, the CDR3 is TGTGCTAGTGGTCCTGGACAGGGAGATGAAAAACTGTTTTTT. Its translation: CASGPGQGDEKLFF.

This clone was observed a handful of times. V is TRBV25-1 and J is TRBJ1-2, with TRBD1 matching 9 bases. V gave up 4 bases and J gave up 2 bases; unmatched junction bases: 5. The V gene's germline CDR1 is MGHDK and CDR2 SYGVNS. This CDR3 has 15 amino acids. Here the CDR3 reads CASSASGTGNYGYTF. DNA for the CDR3: TGTGCCAGCAGTGCCTCGGGGACAGGGAACTATGGCTACACCTTC.

Worth noting for this clone: One end of the junction fails to match germline, which may point to a read error. The rearrangement uses TRBV6-6 and TRBJ1-2; 7 bases are a match to TRBD1. Germline lookup yields CDR1 MNHNY and CDR2 SVGAGI (reference sequence). This CDR3 region has 15 residues. In DNA, the CDR3 is TGTGCCGGCAGTCCAGGACAGGCGGATAACTATGGCTACACCTTC. Its protein product is CAGSPGQADNYGYTF.

This clone was seen only a few times. The rearrangement joins TRBV2 to TRBJ1-2; 7 nucleotides agree with TRBD1. The CDR3 loop spans 14 amino acids. Germline values: CDR1 SNHLY, CDR2 FYNNEI. Germline trimming cut 9 bases from V and 1 base from J; bases unmatched to any gene: 8. The CDR3: CARKRGQNNYGYTF. In DNA form, the CDR3 reads TGTGCCAGGAAGAGGGGACAGAATAACTATGGCTACACCTTC.

V usage is TRBV9 and J usage is TRBJ2-3; the D gene is possibly TRBD2 (5 bases). V gave up 0 bases and J gave up 4 bases, with 18 bases separating them. This CDR3 spans 17 amino acids. Germline CDR1 SGDLS, CDR2 YYNGEE. CDR3 bases: TGTGCCAGCAGCGTAGGGTCCCTTCGGGGTCGTCCAGATACGCAGTATTTT. As protein: CASSVGSLRGRPDTQYF.

This rearrangement joins TRBV15 to TRBJ2-1, with TRBD1 as a possible D gene (5 bases). Looked up from germline, CDR1 is LNHNV and CDR2 is YYDKDF (reference sequence). V gave up 0 bases and J gave up 9 bases, with 12 bases separating them. The CDR3 consists of 14 residues. This chain's CDR3 is CATSRDSWGPEQFF. CDR3 DNA sequence: TGTGCCACCAGCAGAGACTCTTGGGGCCCTGAGCAGTTCTTC.

This clone was recorded once. The chain has TRBV7-2 and TRBJ1-2; perhaps TRBD1 as D (5 bases). Germline V gene lookup returns CDR1 SGHTA and CDR2 FQGNSA. Trimming pared 2 bases from V and 4 bases from J, leaving 11 bases between. The CDR3 length is 14 residues. CDR3 protein: CASSLPGLGYGYTF. The CDR3 DNA reads TGTGCCAGCAGCTTACCGGGACTGGGCTATGGCTACACCTTC.

The gene calls are TRBV18 and TRBJ1-2, with D tentatively TRBD1 (6 bases). This CDR3 region has 14 residues. Looked up from germline, CDR1 is KGHSH and CDR2 is LQKENI. V lost 1 base and J lost 7, with 13 bases in between. CDR3 loop: CASSPRSEGGGYTF. CDR3 coding DNA: TGTGCCAGCTCACCACGGTCCGAAGGGGGTGGCTACACCTTC.

The chain joins TRBV7-8 to TRBJ2-3, with 12 bases identical to TRBD2. The CDR3 covers 15 residues. Germline values: CDR1 SGHVS, CDR2 FQNEAQ. V lost 5 bases to trimming and J lost 3 bases; unmatched junction nucleotides: 3. The CDR3: CASSPLAGGTDTQYF. The CDR3 region has the DNA TGTGCCAGCAGCCCCCTAGCGGGGGGGACAGATACGCAGTATTTT.

V and J are TRBV6-4 and TRBJ2-1; 9 bases are a match to TRBD2. This CDR3 has 14 residues. Germline-derived CDR1 and CDR2 are MRHNA and SNTAGT. V lost 4 bases, J lost 4 bases, and 2 bases stayed unmatched. CDR3 nucleotide sequence: TGTGCCAGCAGTGCTAGCGGGGATTACAATGAGCAGTTCTTC. Protein: CASSASGDYNEQFF.

The chain couples TRBV7-3 to TRBJ2-3, with 13 positions matching TRBD2. Germline-derived CDR1 and CDR2 are SGHTA and FQGTGA. CDR3 length: 18 residues. V dropped 4 bases and J dropped 1; count of bases not matched to a gene: 8. CDR3 bases: TGTGCCAGCAGCTACGGACTAGCGGGGGATTGGGGCACAGATACGCAGTATTTT. The encoded protein is CASSYGLAGDWGTDTQYF.

Only one count was recorded for this clone. The V and J genes are TRBV2 and TRBJ1-5; D perhaps matches TRBD1 (6 bases). Germline V gives CDR1 SNHLY, CDR2 FYNNEI. The CDR3 contains 15 residues. V dropped 5 bases and J dropped 3 bases, with 14 bases sitting between them. CDR3 nucleotides: TGTGCCAGCAGTCTTGGTGCAGGGGACAATCAGCCCCAGCATTTT. Amino acid sequence: CASSLGAGDNQPQHF.

The gene calls are TRBV7-3 and TRBJ2-2; 9 nucleotides match TRBD2. This CDR3 comprises 16 residues. V lost 5 bases to trimming and J lost 3 bases; unmatched junction nucleotides: 7. CDR1 is SGHTA, CDR2 FQGTGA, per germline. The CDR3 region has the DNA TGTGCCAGCAGCAAAGAAGCGGGGGGCCACACCGGGGAGCTGTTTTTT. It specifies CASSKEAGGHTGELFF.

V gene TRBV12-5 combines with J gene TRBJ1-5, with D perhaps TRBD1 (5 bases). Trimming took off 4 bases at V and 1 base at J, with 11 bases between the two ends. CDR3 length: 15 residues. Per germline, CDR1 LGHNT and CDR2 FRNRAP. The CDR3 is CASGSWGGSNQPQHF. CDR3 bases: TGTGCTAGTGGTTCATGGGGGGGAAGCAATCAGCCCCAGCATTTT.

The chain employs TRBV7-2 and TRBJ2-1; TRBD2 matches at 8 bases. Germline CDR1 and CDR2: SGHTA and FQGNSA. This CDR3 region has 15 residues. Losses at the gene ends were 7 bases for V and 2 bases for J; bases not matched to a gene: 7. This CDR3 is CASNPGGGTYNEQFF. The CDR3 nucleotides read TGTGCCAGCAACCCCGGGGGGGGGACCTACAATGAGCAGTTCTTC.